The 5 T cell receptor beta chains below all came from one sample that was sequenced in a study of T cell repertoires in cytomegalovirus infection. Using its own MiXCR run on the reads, TCRdb lists one record per CDR3 protein. The sample has 570,000 or so distinct CDR3 sequences, under 45% seen once; the top ten hold about half. Their specific antigens are unknown. Sequenced here: cultured PBMCs, sampled from culture after CMV antigen stimulation. Source of these receptors: a human donor in good health (CMV status not recorded). Some clones in this sample may be carry-over from other donors' samples.

V usage is TRBV5-6 and J usage is TRBJ2-2, with a tentative D call TRBD2 (6 bases). The V end lost 5 bases, the J end lost 6 bases, and 17 bases lay between the germline ends. The CDR3 is 15 residues long. Germline CDR1 SGHDT, CDR2 YYEEEE. This chain's CDR3 is CASRHPSVPAGELFF. CDR3 DNA sequence: TGTGCCAGCAGACATCCTAGCGTTCCTGCCGGGGAGCTGTTTTTT.

The chain joins TRBV3-1 to TRBJ1-5; D uncertain. The CDR3 has 13 residues. Trimming shortened V by 4 bases and J by 9 bases, and 13 bases separated the two germline ends. CDR1 and CDR2 (germline): LGHDT, YNNKEL (reference sequence). CDR3 sequence reads: CASSPSSQTPQHF. The DNA of the CDR3 is TGTGCCAGCAGCCCCTCGTCCCAAACGCCCCAGCATTTT.

The CDR3: CSVRVRSHSPLHF. The CDR3 DNA reads as TGCAGTGTCCGCGTGAGGTCCCATTCACCCCTCCACTTT. The genes are TRBV20-1 and TRBJ1-6; D gene unclear. Trimming left V 7 bases short and J 8 bases short, with 15 bases between. The CDR3 totals 13 residues. Germline CDR1 is DFQATT and CDR2 is SNEGSKA (reference sequence).

This clonotype was seen more than once but under ten times. The chain carries TRBV19 and TRBJ1-1; D possibly corresponds to TRBD1 (5 bases). The CDR3 covers 13 residues. V was pared by 7 bases and J by 2 bases, with 11 bases between. Germline V gene sequence: CDR1 LNHDA, CDR2 SQIVND (reference sequence). CDR3 amino acids: CASMKGRNTEAFF. In DNA, the CDR3 is TGTGCCAGTATGAAGGGGAGAAACACTGAAGCTTTCTTT.

The chain employs TRBV7-4 and TRBJ2-5; TRBD2 is a possible D gene (6 bases). This CDR3 has 15 residues. Germline loops: CDR1 SGHVT, CDR2 SQSDAQ. Trimming cost V 5 bases and J 4 bases, with 17 bases left between them. The CDR3 loop is CASSTPGLEGETQYF. Written as DNA, the CDR3 is TGTGCCAGCAGCACACCGGGACTTGAAGGAGAGACCCAGTACTTC.